This T cell receptor beta chain was recorded in a study of cytomegalovirus exposure and HLA in healthy donors. Researchers ran the PCR with 60 Vbeta and 13 Jbeta primers. Profiled with immunoSEQ multiplex PCR; TCRdb holds only in-frame clones, not every one. The sample contains around 150,000 clones, 73% of which appear only once. Germline lookup yields CDR1 WNHNN and CDR2 SYGVQD (reference sequence). The V and J ends lost 1 base and 1 base, in that order; junction bases with no gene match: 5. The CDR3 length is 17 residues. Healthy bone marrow donors made up the cohort. The sequence derives from a human donor in good health. The rearrangement joins TRBV10-1 to TRBJ2-5; 11 bases are shared with TRBD2. Sequencing was done on a sample of PBMCs. The CDR3 region has the DNA TGCGCCAGCAGTGAGTTATCTAGCGGGGGGTCCCAAGAGACCCAGTACTTC. It yields the protein CASSELSSGGSQETQYF.